Below, one T cell receptor (beta chain) is given with its context. No antigen is known for it. Per-nucleotide qualities are absent, and no much larger clonotype sits a single base away. The sample's time point label is to be understood as: baseline before first vaccination. Vaccinee samples were obtained from the UK trials COV001 and COV002, which included a single-blind randomized controlled phase 2/3 trial of AZD1222 (ChAdOx1 nCoV-19) in healthy adults. Trial participant PBMC samples were collected at day 0 and day 28 after the second dose for TCRbeta chain sequencing. This sample was taken from a study of T cell responses to AZD1222 COVID-19 vaccine (dated by TCRdb to the early 2020s). With respect to the entire study: AZD1222 recipients given second doses at about 4 weeks or at about 12 weeks were pooled, since spike-specific TCR depth and breadth were not found to differ between the two schedules. TCR sequencing was performed for about 250 trial participants, of whom about 200 were given two doses of AZD1222 and around 25 were given two doses of MenACWY control vaccine. Enrollment into the trials was organized by age into subgroups of 18-55, 56-69 and 70-plus years, and those subgroups contained roughly 140, 27 and 60 TCR-sequenced participants, respectively. General findings and caveats noted by the study authors: The vaccine-associated CD4 TCRs covered the entire spike protein, and the dominant responses fell in regions 160-218 and 743-854. The 56-69-year group was small, and its depth increase did not reach significance, likely because of low power. Participants were mostly white British and included more females than males, and it was suggested by the authors that clonal diversity may have been underestimated. Epitopes outside the regions mutated in the B.1.351 and B.1.1.7 variants were reportedly recognized by nearly half of the unique spike-specific TCRs. Because no day 14 peak-response samples were available, repertoires were characterized only after the peak T cell response. Conclusions about previously exposed vaccinees were limited because only a handful of AZD1222 recipients were SARS-CoV-2 seropositive at baseline. After two AZD1222 doses, spike-specific TCR breadth and depth were significantly higher than at day 0 and than in MenACWY recipients.

The CDR3 sequence holds 18 residues, the cysteine and phenylalanine included. Only the CDR3 portion is preserved as DNA: 54 bases, with reading frame beginning at the first base. CDR1 and CDR2, per the germline V gene (reference sequence), are GTSNPN and SVGIG. Trimming removed 1 base from V and 6 bases from J; the gene matches leave 13 bases unexplained. The CDR3 regions of human TCRbeta chains were analyzed by immunosequencing. Under the source paper's analysis protocol: TCRs in the repertoires were matched against a reference library of SARS-CoV-2-specific TCRs that had been generated with the MIRA antigen-specificity platform. Breadth was defined as the fraction of unique TCRs that were SARS-CoV-2-associated, and depth was defined as the fraction of total T cells that were SARS-CoV-2-associated. Each spike-specific TCR was assigned to its reactive spike region and to a CD4 or CD8 class using the MIRA data. Log10-transformed breadth and depth values were compared by one-way ANOVA with Sidak's multiple comparisons tests. What TCRdb holds here is the immuneACCESS table cut down to in-frame rearrangements. Part of the clones is not present; checked against another copy, under half of the missing clones reflect an unresolved V gene, and the others are unexplained. The V and J calls and clone size are taken from that table; D and trimming were inferred from the DNA. For this sample the table gives about 140,000 clones, of which 70% to 90% were detected only once. Together, the top ten hold just over 5.5% of the sample.

This specimen was peripheral blood, taken on day 0 of AZD1222 vaccination. The TCR originated in an adult in good health. The sequence links TRBV30 to TRBJ2-4, with 12 junctional bases fitting TRBD2. CDR3 reads: CAWSGYSASGRAINIQYF. The nucleotide sequence is given as TGTGCCTGGAGTGGGTATTCGGCTAGCGGGAGGGCAATAAACATTCAGTACTTC.